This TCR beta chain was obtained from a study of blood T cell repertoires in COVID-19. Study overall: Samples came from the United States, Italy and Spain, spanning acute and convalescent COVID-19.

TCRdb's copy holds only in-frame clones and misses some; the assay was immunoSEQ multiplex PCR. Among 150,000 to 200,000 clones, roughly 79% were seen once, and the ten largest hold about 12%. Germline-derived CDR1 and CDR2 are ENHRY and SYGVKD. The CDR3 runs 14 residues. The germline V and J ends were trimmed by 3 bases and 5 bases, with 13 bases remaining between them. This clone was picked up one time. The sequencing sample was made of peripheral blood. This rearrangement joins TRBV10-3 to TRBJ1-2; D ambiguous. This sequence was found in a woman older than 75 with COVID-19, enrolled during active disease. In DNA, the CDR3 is TGTGCCATCAGTGATCCCGGACTCACATATGGCTACACCTTC. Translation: CAISDPGLTYGYTF.